The clone carrying this T cell receptor (beta chain) was counted a few times. As yet, its antigen is unknown. The same CDR3 can be traced to other DNA sequences in this sample. This record belongs to a study of cytomegalovirus exposure and HLA in healthy donors. The donors (healthy individuals) were bone marrow donors. PCR primers comprised 60 Vbeta and 13 Jbeta primers. The method was immunoSEQ multiplex PCR; TCRdb's version includes in-frame clones alone and lacks a portion of them. The sample comprises 95,000 to 110,000 clones, roughly 79% of which are singletons, and about 4% rests with the top ten. Study findings and constraints: TCR beta chain V- and J-gene trimming was linked, in a later analysis, to a missense variant in DCLRE1C. In a later analysis, DRB1 alleles had the most associated TCRs; HLA-C alleles the fewest. Presence/absence analyses assumed roughly uniform sequencing depth across donors, which may not hold.

Germline assignment: CDR1 SGHTA and CDR2 FQGNSA. Trimming stripped 3 bases from V and 2 bases from J, with 10 bases between. The CDR3 is made up of 15 amino acids. The chain is built from TRBV7-2 and TRBJ1-4, with D perhaps matching TRBD1 (6 bases). The origin of this receptor is a man aged 45-60 years in good health and CMV-seropositive. Sequences were obtained from PBMCs. CDR3 protein: CASSFQGMTNEKLFF. The CDR3, as DNA: TGTGCCAGCAGCTTCCAGGGGATGACTAATGAAAAACTGTTTTTT. Filled out from reference TRBV7-2 and TRBJ1-4, the complete variable domain reads GAGVSQSPSNKVTEKGKDVELRCDPISGHTALYWYRQSLGQGLEFLIYFQGNSAPDKSGLPSDRFSAERTGGSVSTLTIQRTQQEDSAVYLCASSFQGMTNEKLFFGSGTQLSVL.